This T cell receptor beta chain was retrieved from a study of cytomegalovirus exposure and HLA in healthy donors (dated by TCRdb to about 2017). Background for the entire study: An earlier analysis of about 530 of the donors reported 250 to 350 Gb of sequence data and 117 million unique TCR beta sequences obtained from 180 million or so T cells. To decide whether each TCR beta V gene segment behaved as functional or pseudogenic, an earlier analysis of some 600 of the donors relied on high-throughput TCR beta sequencing. Across about 370 genotyped donors of the cohort, an average of approximately 200,000 unique TCR beta nucleotide sequences per donor were sequenced, and 15% to 20% of those sequences were non-productive. Rather than drawing on any new phenotypic data, the later analysis identified candidate immune exposures from TCR beta sequences and the way those sequences occurred across donors. All discovery cohort repertoires had been generated using a single sequencing platform. To predict cytomegalovirus infection status, the study brought together high-throughput TCR immunosequencing, statistical association of individual TCRs with disease status, and machine learning. In addition to the first cohort of 500 to 850 subjects, a separate validation cohort of over 90 different subjects was used. Both class I and class II loci were covered by HLA typing, at four-digit resolution. The number of typed donors differed by locus: 629-630 for A, B, C, DRB1 and DQB1; approximately 520 for DQA1; approximately 610 for DPA1; and some 450 for DPB1. Donor age, sex, ethnicity and CMV serostatus were collected together with the repertoire data. The T cell repertoires of some 700 subjects were profiled by immunosequencing and related to cytomegalovirus serostatus. Approximately 300 gigabases of sequencing data and 91 million or so unique TCR sequences made up an early release that covered several hundred HLA-typed donors. Genome-wide SNP genotypes for about 60% of the 666 donors were used in a later genetic analysis, which treated that subset as a discovery cohort. The genetic ancestry cluster associated with self-reported Caucasian donors included about four fifths of the 398 genotyped donors. The study aimed to test whether cataloging public T cell receptors could reveal signatures of past pathogen exposure. A later analysis re-analyzed previously published TCR beta repertoires from roughly 690 donors and added high-resolution HLA genotyping to study TCR occurrence patterns. About 5 DR-DQ haplotypes were handled as single units for association and clustering, since linkage in the cohort was strong. The paper as a whole reports these results and caveats: The classifier was reported to diagnose cytomegalovirus status with high specificity and sensitivity in both the original cohort and the validation cohort. While some public TCRs were present in many individuals, most TCR sequences turned up only very rarely across donors. In a later genetic analysis, a missense DCLRE1C variant was associated with V-gene and J-gene trimming of TCR beta chains, and the association was replicated in an independent cohort. In a later analysis, HLA-associated TCR beta chains were found to be more clonally expanded and to have lower generation probabilities than equally common non-associated chains. A group of highly shared sequence variants was considered likely to be a technical artifact of the sequencing pipeline. Some IMGT-functional V segments, including TRBV6-2 and TRBV6-3, could not be distinguished by the 87-base-pair reads and were therefore excluded. Compared with the roughly 670-donor mean, donors in an Asian-associated ancestry cluster had fewer N-insertions in productive TCRs, according to a later genetic analysis. Assigning TCR associations to individual alleles was difficult when HLA alleles, especially DR and DQ, strongly co-occurred. The authors suggested that the approach could potentially be extended to other disease states and immunological phenotypes. The only immune exposure information available for the cohort was CMV serostatus. Presence/absence analyses assumed roughly uniform sequencing depth across donors, an assumption that may not hold. A further reported finding was that TCR beta sequences accurately predicted the HLA-A and HLA-B alleles for most subjects in the first cohort. An earlier analysis of approximately 600 of the donors showed that most TCR beta V segments appeared in productive rearrangements either about 90% or about 30% of the time, which broadly matched IMGT annotations. Correlated functional status among segregating V segments might reflect linkage disequilibrium, but an unknown experimental factor could not be ruled out. In vitro tests confirmed that three of the cytomegalovirus-associated TCR beta chains recognize cytomegalovirus antigens. The earlier analysis of some 540 of the donors excluded approximately 17 rarely observed V segments, including chromosome 9 orphons, because counts were too low. This cohort had only TCR beta chains sequenced, and the lack of alpha or paired-chain data limited which features could be detected. A later analysis associated 15,000 to 20,000 TCR beta sequences with specific HLA alleles at a false discovery rate of 0.05. In a later analysis, TCR association rates were found to vary across HLA loci, with the most associated TCRs seen for DRB1 alleles and the fewest for HLA-C alleles. In a later analysis, several top co-occurrence clusters were reported to appear linked to parvovirus B19, influenza, CMV and Epstein-Barr virus. According to a later analysis, most CMV-associated TCR beta chains appeared to be HLA-restricted, and the HLA associations seemed to be driven largely by CMV exposure. In the study, approximately 150 TCR beta chains were listed as associated with cytomegalovirus. Because HLA typing was missing for some donors at each locus, association tests included only the typed subset.

The CDR3, from cysteine to phenylalanine, totals 17 residues. Only the CDR3 DNA is retained, 51 bases long and in frame from the first base. Reading the germline V gene gives CDR1 MGHRA and CDR2 YSYEKL. The junction shows trimming of 0 bases on V and 4 bases on J, plus 16 bases between the germline ends. The library came from the immunoSEQ multiplex PCR assay. The multiplex PCR relied on a mix of 60 forward primers for TCR Vbeta segments and 13 reverse primers for TCR Jbeta segments. The CDR3 region of rearranged TCR beta genes was amplified from genomic DNA by a multiplex PCR assay. The Illumina HiSeq System was used to sequence the amplified TCR beta libraries as 87-base-pair reads. Processing in the source paper ran as follows. Across the roughly 600 repertoires, a later analysis counted 60 million to 90 million unique TCR beta chains, 9.5 million to 12 million of which were shared by at least two donors. Raw reads were error-corrected and collapsed into unique sequences by a nearest-neighbor algorithm in which closely related sequences were merged to remove PCR and sequencing errors. Alignment of CDR3 sequences to IMGT reference sequences was used to assign V, D and J gene segments. For a sequence to be retained, a match of at least six nucleotides was required to both a V gene segment and a J gene segment. A rearrangement counted as productive if the CDR3 had no stop codons and remained in frame with V and J, and every other rearrangement counted as non-productive. CDR3 was defined according to IMGT convention as the region running from the second conserved V-encoded cysteine to the conserved J-encoded phenylalanine. Sequences without an unambiguous match to a single V gene segment were excluded from the earlier analysis of about 630 of the donors. In an earlier analysis of 587 of the donors, V segments were called functional above 56.7% productive rearrangements and were called segregating when the between-donor standard deviation exceeded 5%. A statistical classification framework was built for diagnosing cytomegalovirus status from the catalog of TCR beta chain sequences. A later analysis assigned V and J genes by comparing TCR nucleotide sequences with IMGT/GENE-DB human TR gene sequences. In a later analysis, CDR3 sequences and most-parsimonious VDJ recombination scenarios were assigned using the TCRdist pipeline. In a later analysis, each TCR beta chain was defined by its CDR3 amino acid sequence together with its V-gene family, and reads without a unique V-gene family were excluded. A later analysis removed 500 to 650 highly shared, low-generation-probability nucleotide sequences to deal with suspected cross-contamination and a sequencing artifact. In a later analysis, a clonal expansion index for each public chain was calculated from normalized within-repertoire ranks of inferred template counts. In a later analysis, generation probabilities were computed using a VDJ recombination model fitted to out-of-frame rearrangements, and the results were checked against IGoR. A later analysis scored TCR-TCR, TCR-HLA and TCR-CMV co-occurrence with hypergeometric tests, applying a repertoire-size bias correction to TCR pairs. To estimate false discovery rates, a later analysis permuted the HLA or CMV assignments 20 times. In a later analysis, co-occurring TCRs were grouped with DBSCAN, and TCRdist sequence similarity was added when clustering was performed within HLA-allele-positive subsets. Co-occurrence clustering excluded repertoires with fewer than 30,000 or more than 120,000 public chains, plus five with anomalous nucleotide sharing. TCRdb limited this immuneACCESS table to in-frame rearrangements with V and J called. A share of clones is missing; checked studies link under half to unresolved V genes, and the rest is unexplained. The DNA gave D and trimming, while V, J and clone size come from that table. The sample table contains about 180,000 clones; only one count was recorded for about 72% of them. The leading ten clones occupy about 2.5% of the sample.

The cohort was made up of approximately 700 healthy bone marrow donors. At the time of sampling, all cohort members were nominally healthy, though unrecorded immune exposures were likely present. Of the roughly 700 cohort members, roughly 290 had a positive CMV serostatus and 350 to 450 had a negative one, while no CMV serostatus was recorded for the donor. A peripheral blood sample was provided by each donor, and peripheral blood mononuclear cells were used for TCR beta sequencing. The Qiagen DNeasy Blood Extraction Kit was used to extract genomic DNA from the blood cell samples. As for this clone: Its antigen has not been determined. Per-nucleotide qualities are absent, and no much larger clonotype sits a single base away.

This clonotype was obtained from a human donor in good health. This receptor chain uses TRBV4-1 and TRBJ1-5; the D gene cannot be named for sure. Sequenced input: PBMCs. The DNA sequence is given as TGCGCCAGCAGCCAAGACCCGAAGCGGAGGGCTAATCAGCCCCAGCATTTT. Its coded protein is CASSQDPKRRANQPQHF.